This TCR beta chain derives from a study of vaccination and CD4 T cells after COVID-19. Treatment specified: approximately 11-day PBMC culture with coronavirus spike peptide pools or control peptides (ViraFEST assay). The length of the CDR3 is 15 residues. Germline V gene sequence: CDR1 SGDLS, CDR2 YYNGEE. V lost 0 bases and J lost 2, with 12 bases in between. Researchers used the Oncomine TCR Beta short-read assay to sequence DNA from cultured CD4+ T cells. MiXCR, applied by TCRdb to the PCR reads, yields one record per CDR3 protein. The sample carries about 12,000 distinct CDR3 sequences, about 38% recorded once. Notes on this clonotype: Its antigen is unknown.

The sample comprised cultured CD4+ T cells from blood. This TCR derives from a human donor with COVID-19. The chain couples TRBV9 to TRBJ2-7; D is possibly TRBD2 (6 bases). CDR3 residues: CASSVGPAGTYEQYF. Written as DNA, the CDR3 is TGTGCCAGCAGCGTAGGGCCAGCGGGCACCTACGAGCAGTACTTC.